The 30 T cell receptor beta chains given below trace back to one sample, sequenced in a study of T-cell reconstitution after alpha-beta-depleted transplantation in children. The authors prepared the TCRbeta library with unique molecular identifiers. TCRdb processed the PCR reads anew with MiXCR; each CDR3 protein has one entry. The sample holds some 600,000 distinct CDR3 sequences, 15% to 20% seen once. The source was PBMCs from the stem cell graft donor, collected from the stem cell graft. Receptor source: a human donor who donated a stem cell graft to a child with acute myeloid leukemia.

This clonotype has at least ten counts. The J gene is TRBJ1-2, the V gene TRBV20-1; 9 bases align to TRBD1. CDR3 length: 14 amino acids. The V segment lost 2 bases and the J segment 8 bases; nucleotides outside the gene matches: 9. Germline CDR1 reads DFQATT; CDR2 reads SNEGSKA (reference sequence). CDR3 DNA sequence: TGCAGTGCTAGAACCCGACAGGGGGTTGGCGGCTACACCTTC. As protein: CSARTRQGVGGYTF.

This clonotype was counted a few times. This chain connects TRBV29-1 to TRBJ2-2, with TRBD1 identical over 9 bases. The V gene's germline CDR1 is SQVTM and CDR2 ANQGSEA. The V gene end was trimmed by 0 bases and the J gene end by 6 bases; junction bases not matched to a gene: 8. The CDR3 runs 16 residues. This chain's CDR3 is CSVEDRGQGEAGELFF. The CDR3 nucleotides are TGCAGCGTTGAAGACCGGGGACAGGGTGAAGCCGGGGAGCTGTTTTTT.

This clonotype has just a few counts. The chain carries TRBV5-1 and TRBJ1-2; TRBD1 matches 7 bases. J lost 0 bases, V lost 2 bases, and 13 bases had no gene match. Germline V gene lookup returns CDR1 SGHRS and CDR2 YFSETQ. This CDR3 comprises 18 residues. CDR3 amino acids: CASSFAMYRDRANYGYTF. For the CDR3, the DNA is TGCGCCAGCAGCTTCGCTATGTACCGGGACAGAGCTAACTATGGCTACACCTTC.

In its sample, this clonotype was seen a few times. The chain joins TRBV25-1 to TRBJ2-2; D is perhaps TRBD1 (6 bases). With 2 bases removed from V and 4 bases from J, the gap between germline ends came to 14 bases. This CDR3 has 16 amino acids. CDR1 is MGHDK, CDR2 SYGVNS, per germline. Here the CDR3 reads CASSEGGRVGTGELFF. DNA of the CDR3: TGTGCCAGCAGTGAAGGGGGCAGGGTCGGCACCGGGGAGCTGTTTTTT.

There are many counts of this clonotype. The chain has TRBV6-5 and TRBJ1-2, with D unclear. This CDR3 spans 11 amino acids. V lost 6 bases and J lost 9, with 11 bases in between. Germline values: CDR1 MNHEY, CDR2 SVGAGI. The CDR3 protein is CASRGVSSYTF. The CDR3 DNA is TGTGCCAGCAGGGGAGTAAGCAGCTACACCTTC.

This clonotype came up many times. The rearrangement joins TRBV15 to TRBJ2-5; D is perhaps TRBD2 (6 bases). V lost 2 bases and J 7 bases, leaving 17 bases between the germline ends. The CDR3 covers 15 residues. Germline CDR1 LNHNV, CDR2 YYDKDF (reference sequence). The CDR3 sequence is CATSRSGTGTVTQYF. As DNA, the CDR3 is TGTGCCACCAGCAGATCCGGGACTGGGACGGTGACCCAGTACTTC.

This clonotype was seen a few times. The CDR3 protein is CASSWGQITGELFF. As DNA, the CDR3 is TGCGCCAGCAGCTGGGGACAGATAACCGGGGAGCTGTTTTTT. The rearrangement uses TRBV5-1 and TRBJ2-2, with 7 bases aligning to TRBD1. V trimming: 3 bases; J trimming: 5 bases; junction bases outside the gene matches: 4. The CDR3 is made up of 14 amino acids. Germline V gives CDR1 SGHRS, CDR2 YFSETQ.

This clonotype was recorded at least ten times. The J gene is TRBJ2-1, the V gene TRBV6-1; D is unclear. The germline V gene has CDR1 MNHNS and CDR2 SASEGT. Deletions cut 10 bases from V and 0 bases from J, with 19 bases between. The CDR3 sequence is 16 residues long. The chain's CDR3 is CAISPPTRYSYNEQFF. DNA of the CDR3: TGTGCCATCTCGCCTCCTACCAGGTACTCCTACAATGAGCAGTTCTTC.

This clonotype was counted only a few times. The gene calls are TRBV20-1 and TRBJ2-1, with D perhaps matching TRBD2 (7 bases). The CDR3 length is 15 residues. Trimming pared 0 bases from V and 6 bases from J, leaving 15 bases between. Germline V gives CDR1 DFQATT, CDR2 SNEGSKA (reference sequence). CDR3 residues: CSARDLGGGPNEQFF. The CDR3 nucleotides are TGCAGTGCTAGAGATCTGGGGGGGGGCCCCAATGAGCAGTTCTTC.

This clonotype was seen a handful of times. CDR3 DNA: TGTGCCACCAGCAACCGTCGGGGAAACAATGAGCAGTTCTTC. Amino acids: CATSNRRGNNEQFF. The chain links TRBV15 to TRBJ2-1; D perhaps matches TRBD2 (5 bases). Trimming removed 4 bases at V and 5 bases at J, with 12 bases between. The CDR3 contains 14 residues. Looked up from germline, CDR1 is LNHNV and CDR2 is YYDKDF (reference sequence). The full variable domain, completed using reference TRBV15 and TRBJ2-1, is DAMVIQNPRYQVTQFGKPVTLSCSQTLNHNVMYWYQQKSSQAPKLLFHYYDKDFNNEADTPDNFQSRRPNTSFCFLDIRSPGLGDTAMYLCATSNRRGNNEQFFGPGTRLTVL.

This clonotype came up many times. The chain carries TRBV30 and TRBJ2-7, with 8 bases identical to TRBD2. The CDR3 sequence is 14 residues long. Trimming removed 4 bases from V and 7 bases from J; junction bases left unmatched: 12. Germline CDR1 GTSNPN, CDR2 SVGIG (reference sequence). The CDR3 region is CAWNLRGGQLEQYF. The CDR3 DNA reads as TGTGCCTGGAACCTACGGGGGGGGCAGTTGGAGCAGTACTTC.

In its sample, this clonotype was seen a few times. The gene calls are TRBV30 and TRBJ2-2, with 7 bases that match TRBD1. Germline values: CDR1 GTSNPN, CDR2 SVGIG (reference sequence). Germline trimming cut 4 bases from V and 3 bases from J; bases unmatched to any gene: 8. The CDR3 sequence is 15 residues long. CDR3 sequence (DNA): TGTGCCTGGACCCGACAGGGTGGCGACACCGGGGAGCTGTTTTTT. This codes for CAWTRQGGDTGELFF. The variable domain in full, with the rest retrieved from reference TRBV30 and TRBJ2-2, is SQTIHQWPATLVQPVGSPLSLECTVEGTSNPNLYWYRQAAGRGLQLLFYSVGIGQISSEVPQNLSASRPQDRQFILSSKKLLLSDSGFYLCAWTRQGGDTGELFFGEGSRLTVL.

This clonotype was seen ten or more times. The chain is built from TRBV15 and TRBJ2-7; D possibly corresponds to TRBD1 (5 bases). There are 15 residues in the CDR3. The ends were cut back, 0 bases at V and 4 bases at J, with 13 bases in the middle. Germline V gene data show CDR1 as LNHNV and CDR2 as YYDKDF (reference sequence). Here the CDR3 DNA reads TGTGCCACCAGCAGAGATCAGGGTCTTACGTACGAGCAGTACTTC. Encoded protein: CATSRDQGLTYEQYF.

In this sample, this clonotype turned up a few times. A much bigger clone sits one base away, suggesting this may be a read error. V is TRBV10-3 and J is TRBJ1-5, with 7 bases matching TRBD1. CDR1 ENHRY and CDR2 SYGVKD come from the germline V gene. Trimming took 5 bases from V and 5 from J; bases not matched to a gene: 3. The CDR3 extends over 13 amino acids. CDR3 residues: CAISRQGDQPQHF. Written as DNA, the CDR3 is TGTGCCATCAGTCGACAGGGCGATCAGCCCCAGCATTTT.

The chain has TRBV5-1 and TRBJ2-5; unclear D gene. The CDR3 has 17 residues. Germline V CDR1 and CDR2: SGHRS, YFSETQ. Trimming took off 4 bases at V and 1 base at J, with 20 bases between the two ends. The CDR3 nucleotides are TGCGCCAGCAGCAGAACCCCTGGGCCCGAACCCCAAGAGACCCAGTACTTC. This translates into CASSRTPGPEPQETQYF.

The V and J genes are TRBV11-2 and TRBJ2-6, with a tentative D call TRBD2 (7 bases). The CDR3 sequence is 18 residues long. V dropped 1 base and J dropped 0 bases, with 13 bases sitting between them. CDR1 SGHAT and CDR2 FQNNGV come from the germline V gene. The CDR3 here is CASSLGGGGPSGANVLTF. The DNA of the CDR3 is TGTGCCAGCAGCTTAGGGGGAGGGGGACCCTCTGGGGCCAACGTCCTGACTTTC.

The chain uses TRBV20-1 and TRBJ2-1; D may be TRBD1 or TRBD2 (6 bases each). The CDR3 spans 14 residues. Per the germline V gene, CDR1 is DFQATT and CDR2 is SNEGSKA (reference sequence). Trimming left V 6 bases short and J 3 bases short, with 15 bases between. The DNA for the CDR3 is TGCAGTGCCGCCATGGGGGGCTTCTACAATGAGCAGTTCTTC. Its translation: CSAAMGGFYNEQFF.

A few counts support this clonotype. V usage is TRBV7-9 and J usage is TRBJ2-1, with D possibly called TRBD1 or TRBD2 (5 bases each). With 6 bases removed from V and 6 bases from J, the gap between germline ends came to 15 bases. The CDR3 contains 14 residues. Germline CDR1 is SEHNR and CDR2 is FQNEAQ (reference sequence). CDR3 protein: CASRTGTFLNEQFF. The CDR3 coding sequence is TGTGCCAGCAGAACCGGGACCTTCCTCAATGAGCAGTTCTTC.

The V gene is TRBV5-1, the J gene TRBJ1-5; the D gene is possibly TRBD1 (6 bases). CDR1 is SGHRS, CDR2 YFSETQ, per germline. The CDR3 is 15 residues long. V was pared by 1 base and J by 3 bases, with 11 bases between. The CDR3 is CASSLWQGPNQPQHF. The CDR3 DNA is TGCGCCAGCAGCTTGTGGCAGGGGCCCAATCAGCCCCAGCATTTT.

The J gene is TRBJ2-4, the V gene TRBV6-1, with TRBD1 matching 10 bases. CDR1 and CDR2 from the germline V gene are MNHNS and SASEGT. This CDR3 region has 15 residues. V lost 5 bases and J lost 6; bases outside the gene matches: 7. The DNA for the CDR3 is TGTGCCAGCAGTCCTACGGGACAGGGGAGAAACATTCAGTACTTC. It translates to CASSPTGQGRNIQYF.

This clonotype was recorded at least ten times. This CDR3 reads CSASSGESSYEQYF. The CDR3 DNA sequence: TGCAGTGCTAGTTCGGGGGAAAGCTCCTACGAGCAGTACTTC. The chain is built from TRBV20-1 and TRBJ2-7; D is perhaps TRBD2 (6 bases). The CDR3 runs 14 residues. Trimming removed 3 bases from V and 0 bases from J, with 12 bases in between. From germline, CDR1 is DFQATT and CDR2 SNEGSKA (reference sequence).

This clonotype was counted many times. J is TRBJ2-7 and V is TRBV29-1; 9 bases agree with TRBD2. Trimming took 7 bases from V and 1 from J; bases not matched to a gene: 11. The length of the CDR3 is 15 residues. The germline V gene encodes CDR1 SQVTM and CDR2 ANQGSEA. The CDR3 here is CSAREAGGVSYEQYF. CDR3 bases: TGCAGCGCCAGGGAGGCGGGGGGGGTTTCCTACGAGCAGTACTTC.

The chain's CDR3 is CASSERPYSNQPQHF. CDR3 bases: TGTGCCAGCAGTGAGAGACCTTATAGCAATCAGCCCCAGCATTTT. The V call is TRBV2, the J call TRBJ1-5; D remains unclear. CDR3 length: 15 amino acids. The V gene lost 3 bases and the J gene lost 0 bases, with 9 bases spanning the gap. Germline CDR1 is SNHLY and CDR2 is FYNNEI.

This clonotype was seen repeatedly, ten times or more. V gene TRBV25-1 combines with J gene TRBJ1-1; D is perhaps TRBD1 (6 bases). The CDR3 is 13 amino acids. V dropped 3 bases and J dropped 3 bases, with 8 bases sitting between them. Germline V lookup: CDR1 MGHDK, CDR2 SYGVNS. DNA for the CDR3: TGTGCCAGCAGTGAGTACAGGGACACTGAAGCTTTCTTT. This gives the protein CASSEYRDTEAFF.

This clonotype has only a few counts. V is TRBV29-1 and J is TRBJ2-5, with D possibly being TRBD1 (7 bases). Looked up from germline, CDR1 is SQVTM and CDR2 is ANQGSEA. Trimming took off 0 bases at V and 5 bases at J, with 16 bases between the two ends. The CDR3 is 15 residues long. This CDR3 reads CSVEDGRGVRETQYF. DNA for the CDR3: TGCAGCGTTGAAGATGGCAGGGGGGTCAGGGAGACCCAGTACTTC.

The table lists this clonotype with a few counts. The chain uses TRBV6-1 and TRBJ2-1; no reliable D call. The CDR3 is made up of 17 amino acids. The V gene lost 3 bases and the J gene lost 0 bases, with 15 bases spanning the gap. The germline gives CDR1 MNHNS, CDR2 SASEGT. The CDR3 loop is CASSDGRRPSSYNEQFF. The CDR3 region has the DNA TGTGCCAGCAGTGATGGAAGGCGTCCCAGCTCCTACAATGAGCAGTTCTTC.

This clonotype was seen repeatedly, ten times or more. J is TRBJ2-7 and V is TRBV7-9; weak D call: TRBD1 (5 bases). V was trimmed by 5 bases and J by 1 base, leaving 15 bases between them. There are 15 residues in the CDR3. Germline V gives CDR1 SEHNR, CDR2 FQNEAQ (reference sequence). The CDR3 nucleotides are TGTGCCAGCAGCCCGACAGAGGAGCCGTCCTACGAGCAGTACGTC. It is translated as CASSPTEEPSYEQYV.

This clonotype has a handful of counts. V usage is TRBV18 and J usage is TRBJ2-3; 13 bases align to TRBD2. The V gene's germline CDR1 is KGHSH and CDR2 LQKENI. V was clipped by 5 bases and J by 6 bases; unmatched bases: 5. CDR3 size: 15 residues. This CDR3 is CASSSTTSGGDTQYF. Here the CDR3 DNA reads TGTGCCAGCTCATCAACGACTAGCGGGGGGGATACGCAGTATTTT.

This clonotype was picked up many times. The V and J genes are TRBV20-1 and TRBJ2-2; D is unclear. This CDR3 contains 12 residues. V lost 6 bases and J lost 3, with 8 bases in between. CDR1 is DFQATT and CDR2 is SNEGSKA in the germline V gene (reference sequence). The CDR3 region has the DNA TGCAGTGCCCCTAGAGACACCGGGGAGCTGTTTTTT. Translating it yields CSAPRDTGELFF.

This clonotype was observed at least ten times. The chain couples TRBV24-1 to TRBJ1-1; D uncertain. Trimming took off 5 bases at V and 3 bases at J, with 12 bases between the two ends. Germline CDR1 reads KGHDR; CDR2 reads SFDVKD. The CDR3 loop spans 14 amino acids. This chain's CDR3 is CATSAPGGDTEAFF. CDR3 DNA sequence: TGTGCCACCAGTGCCCCGGGAGGTGACACTGAAGCTTTCTTT.